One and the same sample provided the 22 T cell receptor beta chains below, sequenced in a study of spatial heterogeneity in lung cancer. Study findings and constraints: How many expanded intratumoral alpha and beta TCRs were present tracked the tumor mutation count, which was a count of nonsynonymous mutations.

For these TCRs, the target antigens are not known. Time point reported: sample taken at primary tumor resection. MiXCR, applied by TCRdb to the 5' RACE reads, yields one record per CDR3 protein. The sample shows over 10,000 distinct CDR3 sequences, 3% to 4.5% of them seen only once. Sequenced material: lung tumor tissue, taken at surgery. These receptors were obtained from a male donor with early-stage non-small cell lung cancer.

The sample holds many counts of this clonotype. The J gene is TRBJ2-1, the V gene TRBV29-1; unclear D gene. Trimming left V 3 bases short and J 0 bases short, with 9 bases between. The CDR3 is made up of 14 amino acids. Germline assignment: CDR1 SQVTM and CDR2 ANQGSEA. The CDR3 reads CSVERVGSYNEQFF. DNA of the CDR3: TGCAGCGTTGAGAGAGTAGGCTCCTACAATGAGCAGTTCTTC.

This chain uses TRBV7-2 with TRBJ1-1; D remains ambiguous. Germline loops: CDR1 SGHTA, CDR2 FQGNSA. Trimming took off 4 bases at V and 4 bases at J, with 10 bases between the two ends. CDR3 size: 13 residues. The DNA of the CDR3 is TGTGCCAGCAGCTATTTAGGAGGCACTGAAGCTTTCTTT. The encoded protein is CASSYLGGTEAFF.

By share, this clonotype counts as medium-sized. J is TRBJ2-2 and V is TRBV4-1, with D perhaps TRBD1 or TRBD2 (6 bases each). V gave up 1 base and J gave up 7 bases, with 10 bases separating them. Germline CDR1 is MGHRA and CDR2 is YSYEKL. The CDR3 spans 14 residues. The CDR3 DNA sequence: TGCGCCAGCAGCCAAGTCGGGGGCGTCGGGGAGCTGTTTTTT. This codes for CASSQVGGVGELFF.

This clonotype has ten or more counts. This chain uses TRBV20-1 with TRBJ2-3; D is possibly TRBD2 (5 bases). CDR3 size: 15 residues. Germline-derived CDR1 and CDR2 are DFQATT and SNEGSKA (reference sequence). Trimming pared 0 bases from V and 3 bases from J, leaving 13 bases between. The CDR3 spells CSARDSGIATDTQYF. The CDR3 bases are TGCAGTGCTAGAGATTCGGGAATCGCGACAGATACGCAGTATTTT.

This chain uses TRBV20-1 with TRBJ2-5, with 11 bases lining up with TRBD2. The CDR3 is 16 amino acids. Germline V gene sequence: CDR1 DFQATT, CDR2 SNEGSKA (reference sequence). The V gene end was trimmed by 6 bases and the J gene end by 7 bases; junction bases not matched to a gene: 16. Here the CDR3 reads CSAILAGGQGCRTQYF. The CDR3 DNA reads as TGCAGTGCGATCTTAGCGGGAGGGCAGGGGTGCAGGACCCAGTACTTC.

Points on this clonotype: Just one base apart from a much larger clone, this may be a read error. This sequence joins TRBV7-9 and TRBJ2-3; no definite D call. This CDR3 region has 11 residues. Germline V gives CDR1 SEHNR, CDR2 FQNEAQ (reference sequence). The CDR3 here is CTSATGDTQYF. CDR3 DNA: TGTACCAGCGCCACGGGAGATACGCAGTATTTT.

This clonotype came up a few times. The CDR3 loop reads CASSEWGRQAEQYF. The DNA for the CDR3 is TGTGCCAGCAGTGAGTGGGGACGACAGGCCGAGCAGTACTTC. This chain joins TRBV2 and TRBJ2-7, with D tentatively TRBD1 (6 bases). The CDR3 length is 14 residues. V lost 3 bases and J 6 bases, leaving 15 bases between the germline ends. The V gene's germline CDR1 is SNHLY and CDR2 FYNNEI.

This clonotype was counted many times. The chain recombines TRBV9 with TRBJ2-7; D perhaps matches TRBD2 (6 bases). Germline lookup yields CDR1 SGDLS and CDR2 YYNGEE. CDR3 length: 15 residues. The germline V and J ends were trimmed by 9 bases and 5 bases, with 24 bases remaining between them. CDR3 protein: CATAPSRGIRDEQYV. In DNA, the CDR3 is TGTGCCACCGCTCCTAGCCGGGGGATTCGGGACGAGCAGTACGTC.

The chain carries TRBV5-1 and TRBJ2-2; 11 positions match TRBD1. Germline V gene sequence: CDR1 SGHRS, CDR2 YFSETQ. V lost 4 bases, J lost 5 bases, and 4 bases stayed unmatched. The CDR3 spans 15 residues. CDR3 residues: CASSPGTGGTGELFF. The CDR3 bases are TGCGCCAGCAGCCCCGGGACAGGGGGGACCGGGGAGCTGTTTTTT.

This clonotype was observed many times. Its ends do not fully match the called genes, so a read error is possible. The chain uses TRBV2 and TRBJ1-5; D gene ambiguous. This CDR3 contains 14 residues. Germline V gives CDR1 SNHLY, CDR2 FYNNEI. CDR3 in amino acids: CSSSVVVGNQPQHF. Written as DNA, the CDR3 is TGTTCCAGCAGTGTGGTGGTGGGCAATCAGCCCCAGCATTTT.

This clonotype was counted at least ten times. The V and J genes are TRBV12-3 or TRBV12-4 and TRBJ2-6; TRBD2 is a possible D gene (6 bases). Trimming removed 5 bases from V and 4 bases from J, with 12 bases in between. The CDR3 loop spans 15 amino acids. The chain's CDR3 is CASSAGPRGANVLTF. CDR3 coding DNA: TGTGCCAGCAGTGCGGGGCCCCGGGGGGCCAACGTCCTGACTTTC.

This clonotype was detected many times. CDR3 nucleotide sequence: TGTGCCAGCAGGCTATACGGGGGGGGCCGCTCAGATACGCAGTATTTT. Translation gives CASRLYGGGRSDTQYF. The chain is built from TRBV7-2 and TRBJ2-3; 8 nucleotides align to TRBD2. Unmatched junction bases numbered 12, after V lost 6 bases and J lost 4 bases. The germline gives CDR1 SGHTA, CDR2 FQGNSA. The CDR3 covers 16 residues.

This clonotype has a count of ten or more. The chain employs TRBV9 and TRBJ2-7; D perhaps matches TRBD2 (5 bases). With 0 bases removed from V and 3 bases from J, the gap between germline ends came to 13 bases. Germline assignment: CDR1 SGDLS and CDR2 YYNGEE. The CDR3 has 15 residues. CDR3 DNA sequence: TGTGCCAGCAGCGTAGGGGCCGGGGTTGGCTACGAGCAGTACTTC. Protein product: CASSVGAGVGYEQYF.

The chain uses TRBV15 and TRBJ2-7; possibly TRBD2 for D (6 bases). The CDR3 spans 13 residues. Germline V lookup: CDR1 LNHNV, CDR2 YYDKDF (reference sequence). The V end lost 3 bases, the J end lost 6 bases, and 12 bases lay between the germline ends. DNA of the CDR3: TGTGCCACCAGCAGTACGACTAGGGGCGAGCAGTACGTC. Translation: CATSSTTRGEQYV.

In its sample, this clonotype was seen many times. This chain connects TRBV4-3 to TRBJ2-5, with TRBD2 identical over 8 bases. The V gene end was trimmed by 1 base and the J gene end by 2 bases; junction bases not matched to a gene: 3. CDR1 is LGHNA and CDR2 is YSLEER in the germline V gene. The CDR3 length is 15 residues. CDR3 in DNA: TGCGCCAGCAGCCAAGGAGCGGGGGCTCAAGAGACCCAGTACTTC. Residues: CASSQGAGAQETQYF.

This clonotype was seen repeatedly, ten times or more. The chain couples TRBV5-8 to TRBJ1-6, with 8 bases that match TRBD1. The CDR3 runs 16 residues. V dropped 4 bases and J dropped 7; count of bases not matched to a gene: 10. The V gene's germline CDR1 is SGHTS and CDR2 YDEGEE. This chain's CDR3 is CASSRGTGAVNSPLHF. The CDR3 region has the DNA TGTGCCAGCAGCCGGGGGACAGGCGCTGTAAATTCACCCCTCCACTTT.

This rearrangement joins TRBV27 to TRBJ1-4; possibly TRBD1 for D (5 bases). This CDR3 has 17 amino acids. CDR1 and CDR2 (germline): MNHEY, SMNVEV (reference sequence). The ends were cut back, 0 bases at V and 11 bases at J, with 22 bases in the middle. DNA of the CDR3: TGTGCCAGCAGTTTATCCGTTTTCCGGGGCCGTAGGGGTAAACTGTTTTTT. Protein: CASSLSVFRGRRGKLFF.

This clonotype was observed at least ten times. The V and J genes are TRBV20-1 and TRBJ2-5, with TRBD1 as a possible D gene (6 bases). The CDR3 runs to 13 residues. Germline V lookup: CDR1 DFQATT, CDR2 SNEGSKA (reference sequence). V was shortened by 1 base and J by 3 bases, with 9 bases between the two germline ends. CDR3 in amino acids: CSARGNREETQYF. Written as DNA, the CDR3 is TGCAGTGCTAGAGGTAACAGGGAAGAGACCCAGTACTTC.

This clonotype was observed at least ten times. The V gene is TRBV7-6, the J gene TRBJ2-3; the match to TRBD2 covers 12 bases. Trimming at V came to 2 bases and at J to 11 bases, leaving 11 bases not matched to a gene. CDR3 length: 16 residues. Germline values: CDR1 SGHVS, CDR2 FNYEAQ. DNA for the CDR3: TGTGCCAGCAGCTTACTAGCGGGAGGGCCTGGGTTAATGCAGTATTTT. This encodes CASSLLAGGPGLMQYF. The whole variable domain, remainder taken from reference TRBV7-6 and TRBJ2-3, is GAGVSQSPRYKVTKRGQDVALRCDPISGHVSLYWYRQALGQGPEFLTYFNYEAQQDKSGLPNDRFSAERPEGSISTLTIQRTEQRDSAMYRCASSLLAGGPGLMQYFGPGTRLTVL.

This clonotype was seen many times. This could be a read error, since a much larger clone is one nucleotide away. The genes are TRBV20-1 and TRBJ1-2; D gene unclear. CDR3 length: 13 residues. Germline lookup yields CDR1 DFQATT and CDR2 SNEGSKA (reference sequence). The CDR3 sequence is CSASMVGNYGYNF. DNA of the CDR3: TGCAGTGCTAGCATGGTCGGTAACTATGGCTACAACTTC.

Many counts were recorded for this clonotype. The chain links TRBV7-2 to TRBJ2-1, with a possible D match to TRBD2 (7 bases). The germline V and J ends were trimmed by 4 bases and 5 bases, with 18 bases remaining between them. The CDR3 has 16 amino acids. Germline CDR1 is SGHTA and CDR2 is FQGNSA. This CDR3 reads CASSSRRGGGHNEQFF. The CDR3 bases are TGTGCCAGCAGCTCCCGCAGGGGAGGGGGACACAATGAGCAGTTCTTC.

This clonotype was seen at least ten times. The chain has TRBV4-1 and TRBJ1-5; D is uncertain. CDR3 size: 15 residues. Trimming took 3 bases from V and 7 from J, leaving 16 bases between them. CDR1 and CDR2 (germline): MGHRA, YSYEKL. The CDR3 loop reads CASSQPDTPRQPQHF. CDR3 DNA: TGCGCCAGCAGCCAGCCCGACACTCCGAGGCAGCCCCAGCATTTT.